The 19 T cell receptor beta chains in this list originate from one sample, sequenced in a study of regulatory T cells in long-lasting Graves disease. Time point: persistent/refractory GD, antithyroid drugs over 5 years with positive TRAb. PBMCs were the source of the RNA used for TCR sequencing. Assembly of TCR beta libraries relied on iRepertoire HTBI primers together with Arm-PCR of CDR3 regions. TCRdb passed the multiplex PCR reads through MiXCR, listing each CDR3 protein once. Of more than 350,000 distinct CDR3 sequences listed, roughly 21% are singletons. Here the sequenced sample was peripheral blood mononuclear cells (PBMCs), taken when the disease was refractory, from a patient treated with antithyroid drugs. The receptor set was obtained from a female donor with Graves disease.

This clonotype has just a few counts. The rearrangement joins TRBV6-1 to TRBJ1-1, with D possibly TRBD1 on 5 matching bases. The germline gives CDR1 MNHNS, CDR2 SASEGT. This CDR3 region has 13 residues. Deletions cut 7 bases from V and 4 bases from J, with 13 bases between. The CDR3 nucleotides are TGTGCCAGCATACCGGGACTGGGCACTGAAGCTTTCTTT. Its translation is CASIPGLGTEAFF.

The V gene is TRBV28, the J gene TRBJ2-1; 8 bases align to TRBD1. Trimming removed 5 bases from V and 7 bases from J; junction bases left unmatched: 13. From germline, CDR1 is MDHEN and CDR2 SYDVKM. The CDR3 consists of 16 residues. The DNA for the CDR3 is TGTGCCAGCAGTCCGATGACAGGGGCCACACGGAATGAGCAGTTCTTC. It translates to CASSPMTGATRNEQFF.

J is TRBJ1-2 and V is TRBV5-1, with D possibly matching TRBD1 (5 bases). Per germline, CDR1 SGHRS and CDR2 YFSETQ. The CDR3 contains 16 residues. With 0 bases removed from V and 6 bases from J, the gap between germline ends came to 18 bases. The DNA of the CDR3 is TGCGCCAGCAGCTTGGCCAGTTCCAGGGTCAGCCATGGCTACACCTTC. It yields the protein CASSLASSRVSHGYTF.

This clonotype has ten or more counts. The V gene is TRBV7-8, the J gene TRBJ1-3; no reliable D call. This CDR3 has 14 amino acids. V was pared by 1 base and J by 2 bases, with 6 bases between. The germline V gene encodes CDR1 SGHVS and CDR2 FQNEAQ. CDR3 in DNA: TGTGCCAGCAGCTTAGATCTTGCTGGAAACACCATATATTTT. Translated: CASSLDLAGNTIYF.

This clonotype was picked up a small number of times. The chain has TRBV13 and TRBJ2-7; D is perhaps TRBD2 (5 bases). V was trimmed by 4 bases and J by 1 base, leaving 26 bases between them. CDR3 length: 19 residues. Germline CDR1 is PRHDT and CDR2 is FYEKMQ (reference sequence). CDR3 protein: CASSSTRNSDISLSYEQYF. CDR3 DNA sequence: TGTGCCAGCAGCTCCACTCGGAATAGCGACATATCATTATCCTACGAGCAGTACTTC.

In its sample, this clonotype was seen many times. V gene TRBV28 combines with J gene TRBJ2-7, with 12 bases aligning to TRBD2. The CDR3 extends over 15 amino acids. Germline V CDR1 and CDR2: MDHEN, SYDVKM. Trimming removed 6 bases from V and 0 bases from J; junction bases left unmatched: 3. The CDR3 reads CASRETSGSSYEQYF. The CDR3 region has the DNA TGTGCCAGCAGGGAGACTAGCGGGAGCTCCTACGAGCAGTACTTC.

The J gene is TRBJ2-7, the V gene TRBV20-1, with unresolved D. V gave up 3 bases and J gave up 2 bases, with 14 bases separating them. CDR3 size: 14 residues. CDR1 and CDR2 from the germline V gene are DFQATT and SNEGSKA (reference sequence). The CDR3 loop reads CSASPSTYTYEQYF. In DNA, the CDR3 is TGCAGTGCTAGCCCCTCCACATACACCTACGAGCAGTACTTC.

This clonotype appeared many times. The rearrangement uses TRBV13 and TRBJ1-2, with 8 nucleotides matching TRBD1. V lost 5 bases and J lost 7; bases outside the gene matches: 12. In germline, CDR1 is PRHDT, CDR2 FYEKMQ (reference sequence). The length of the CDR3 is 15 residues. CDR3 sequence reads: CASSPYRGEESGYTF. CDR3 DNA sequence: TGTGCCAGCAGCCCCTACAGGGGGGAGGAATCTGGCTACACCTTC.

The rearrangement uses TRBV19 and TRBJ2-3; the D is unclear. The CDR3 loop spans 13 amino acids. With 4 bases removed from V and 11 bases from J, the gap between germline ends came to 16 bases. Per the germline V gene, CDR1 is LNHDA and CDR2 is SQIVND (reference sequence). This chain's CDR3 is CASSTRPLGGQYF. The CDR3 nucleotides read TGTGCCAGTAGTACCCGACCCCTCGGTGGGCAGTATTTT.

The V gene is TRBV4-1, the J gene TRBJ1-5; D is uncertain. Trimming removed 4 bases at V and 3 bases at J, with 13 bases between. CDR1 is MGHRA, CDR2 YSYEKL, per germline. This CDR3 contains 15 residues. The CDR3 DNA is TGCGCCAGCAGCCTCCTACAGAACGTCAATCAGCCCCAGCATTTT. It codes for CASSLLQNVNQPQHF.

This clonotype was recorded many times. V is TRBV6-5 and J is TRBJ2-2; D is perhaps TRBD2 (5 bases). From germline, CDR1 is MNHEY and CDR2 SVGAGI. The CDR3 is 14 amino acids. V lost 4 bases and J lost 0, with 6 bases in between. CDR3 residues: CASSWRANTGELFF. As DNA, the CDR3 is TGTGCCAGCAGTTGGCGGGCGAACACCGGGGAGCTGTTTTTT.

This clonotype was found many times. The V and J genes are TRBV29-1 and TRBJ2-5; no definite D call. The CDR3 contains 12 residues. The V and J ends lost 5 bases and 2 bases respectively, with 9 bases between them. Germline V CDR1 and CDR2: SQVTM, ANQGSEA. Here the CDR3 reads CSVPLSQETQYF. In DNA, the CDR3 is TGCAGCGTTCCCCTTTCGCAAGAGACCCAGTACTTC.

Concerning this clonotype: This may be a read error: a much more frequent sequence differs by one nucleotide. The V gene is TRBV10-3, the J gene TRBJ1-1; 11 bases are a match to TRBD1. V lost 10 bases and J lost 1; bases outside the gene matches: 5. The CDR3 is 14 amino acids. Germline V gives CDR1 ENHRY, CDR2 SYGVKD. The CDR3 sequence is CATRGTGGNTEAFF. In DNA form, the CDR3 reads TGTGCCACCAGGGGGACAGGGGGGAACACTGAAGCTTTCTTT.

The chain links TRBV14 to TRBJ1-1; TRBD1 agrees at 7 bases. J lost 5 bases, V lost 4 bases, and 7 bases had no gene match. CDR3 length: 14 amino acids. Germline values: CDR1 SGHDN, CDR2 FVKESK. The CDR3 sequence: CASSPTGWKTEAFF. For the CDR3, the DNA is TGTGCCAGCAGCCCGACAGGGTGGAAGACTGAAGCTTTCTTT. Full variable domain (missing parts from reference TRBV14 and TRBJ1-1): EAGVTQFPSHSVIEKGQTVTLRCDPISGHDNLYWYRRVMGKEIKFLLHFVKESKQDESGMPNNRFLAERTGGTYSTLKVQPAELEDSGVYFCASSPTGWKTEAFFGQGTRLTVV.

For this clonotype: Mismatch with germline at one junction end may stem from a read error. V is TRBV19 and J is TRBJ2-2, with a tentative D call TRBD1 (6 bases). CDR1 and CDR2 from the germline V gene are LNHDA and SQIVND (reference sequence). The CDR3 is made up of 16 amino acids. The CDR3 DNA reads TGTGCTAGTAGTCCCCCAGGGGTCCCGGACGCCGGGGAGCTGTTTTTT. Translating it yields CASSPPGVPDAGELFF.

A few counts support this clonotype. The V call is TRBV5-5, the J call TRBJ1-6; D is undetermined. This CDR3 region has 15 residues. Trimming left V 5 bases short and J 7 bases short, with 16 bases between. Germline-derived CDR1 and CDR2 are SGHKS and YYEKEE (reference sequence). CDR3 residues: CASSSNSLPNSPLHF. The CDR3 DNA sequence: TGTGCCAGCAGTTCTAACAGCCTCCCCAATTCACCCCTCCACTTT. The full variable domain, with the rest looked up from reference TRBV5-5 and TRBJ1-6, is DAGVTQSPTHLIKTRGQQVTLRCSPISGHKSVSWYQQVLGQGPQFIFQYYEKEERGRGNFPDRFSARQFPNYSSELNVNALLLGDSALYLCASSSNSLPNSPLHFGNGTRLTVT.

The V call is TRBV29-1, the J call TRBJ2-3, with 8 nucleotides matching TRBD2. This CDR3 spans 15 amino acids. Germline V lookup: CDR1 SQVTM, CDR2 ANQGSEA. J gave up 3 bases and V 7 bases, and 12 bases lay outside the gene matches. The CDR3 DNA follows: TGCAGCGCCGGGGGGGTAGCGTTGGGAACAGATACGCAGTATTTT. The encoded protein is CSAGGVALGTDTQYF.

In this sample, this clonotype turned up a few times. The chain couples TRBV6-1 to TRBJ2-5; a weak D match, TRBD2 (6 bases). Germline V lookup: CDR1 MNHNS, CDR2 SASEGT. Trimming took 7 bases from V and 2 from J, leaving 17 bases between them. The CDR3 is 15 amino acids. The CDR3 region has the DNA TGTGCCAGCACCCCATCCCGACTAGTTCAAGAGACCCAGTACTTC. Translation gives CASTPSRLVQETQYF.

This clonotype occurred many times. The gene calls are TRBV20-1 and TRBJ1-5; D is uncertain. V lost 5 bases and J lost 6, with 5 bases in between. CDR1 DFQATT and CDR2 SNEGSKA come from the germline V gene (reference sequence). The CDR3 runs to 10 residues. CDR3 coding DNA: TGCAGTGCTCGAGGTCAGCCCCAGCATTTT. Protein: CSARGQPQHF.